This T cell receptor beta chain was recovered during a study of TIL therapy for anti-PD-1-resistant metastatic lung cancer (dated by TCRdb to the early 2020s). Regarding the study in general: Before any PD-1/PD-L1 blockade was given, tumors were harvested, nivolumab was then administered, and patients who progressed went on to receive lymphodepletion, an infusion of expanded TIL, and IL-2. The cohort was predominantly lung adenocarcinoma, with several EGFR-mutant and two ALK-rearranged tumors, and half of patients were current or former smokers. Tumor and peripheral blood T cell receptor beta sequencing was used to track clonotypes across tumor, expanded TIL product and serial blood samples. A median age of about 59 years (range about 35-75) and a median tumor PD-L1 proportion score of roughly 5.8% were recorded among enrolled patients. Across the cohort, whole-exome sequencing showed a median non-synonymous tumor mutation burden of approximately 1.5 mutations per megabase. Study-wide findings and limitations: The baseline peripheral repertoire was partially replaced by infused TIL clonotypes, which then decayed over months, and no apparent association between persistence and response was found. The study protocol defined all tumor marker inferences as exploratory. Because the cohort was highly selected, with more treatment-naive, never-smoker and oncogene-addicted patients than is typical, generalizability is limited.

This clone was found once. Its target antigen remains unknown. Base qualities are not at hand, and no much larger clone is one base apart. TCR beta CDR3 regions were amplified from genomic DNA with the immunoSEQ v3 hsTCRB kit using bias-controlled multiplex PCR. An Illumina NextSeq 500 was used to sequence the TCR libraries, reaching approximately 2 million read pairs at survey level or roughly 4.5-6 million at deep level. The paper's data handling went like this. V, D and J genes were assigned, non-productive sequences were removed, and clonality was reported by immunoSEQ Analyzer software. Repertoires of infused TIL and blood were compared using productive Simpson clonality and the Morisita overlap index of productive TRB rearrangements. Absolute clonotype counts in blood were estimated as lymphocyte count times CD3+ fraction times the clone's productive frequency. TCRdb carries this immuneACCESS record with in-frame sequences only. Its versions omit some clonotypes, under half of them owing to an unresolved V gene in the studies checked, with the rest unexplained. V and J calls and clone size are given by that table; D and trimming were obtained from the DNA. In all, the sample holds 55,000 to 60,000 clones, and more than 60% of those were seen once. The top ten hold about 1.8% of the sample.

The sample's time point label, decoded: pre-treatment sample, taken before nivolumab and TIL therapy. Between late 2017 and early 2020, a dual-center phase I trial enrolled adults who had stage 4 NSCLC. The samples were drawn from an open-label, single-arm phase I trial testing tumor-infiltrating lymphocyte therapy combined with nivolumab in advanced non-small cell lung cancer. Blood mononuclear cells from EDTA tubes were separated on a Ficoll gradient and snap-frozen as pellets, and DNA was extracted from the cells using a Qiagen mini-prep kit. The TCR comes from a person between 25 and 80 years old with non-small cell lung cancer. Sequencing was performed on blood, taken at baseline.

The DNA sequence follows: TGTGCCAGCAGCCAAGATTTCCCGGGACAGGGGGCGTTTAGGTCAGGCTACACCTTC. Its protein is CASSQDFPGQGAFRSGYTF. The rearranged chain carries TRBV4-2 and TRBJ1-2, and TRBD1 aligns with 12 junction nucleotides. The germline V end is reduced by 0 bases and the J end by 8 bases; junction bases left unmatched: 16. The germline V gene supplies CDR1 LGHNA and CDR2 YNFKEQ. CDR3 length: 19 amino acids, cysteine to phenylalanine. Only the CDR3 portion is preserved as DNA: 57 bases, with reading frame beginning at the first base.